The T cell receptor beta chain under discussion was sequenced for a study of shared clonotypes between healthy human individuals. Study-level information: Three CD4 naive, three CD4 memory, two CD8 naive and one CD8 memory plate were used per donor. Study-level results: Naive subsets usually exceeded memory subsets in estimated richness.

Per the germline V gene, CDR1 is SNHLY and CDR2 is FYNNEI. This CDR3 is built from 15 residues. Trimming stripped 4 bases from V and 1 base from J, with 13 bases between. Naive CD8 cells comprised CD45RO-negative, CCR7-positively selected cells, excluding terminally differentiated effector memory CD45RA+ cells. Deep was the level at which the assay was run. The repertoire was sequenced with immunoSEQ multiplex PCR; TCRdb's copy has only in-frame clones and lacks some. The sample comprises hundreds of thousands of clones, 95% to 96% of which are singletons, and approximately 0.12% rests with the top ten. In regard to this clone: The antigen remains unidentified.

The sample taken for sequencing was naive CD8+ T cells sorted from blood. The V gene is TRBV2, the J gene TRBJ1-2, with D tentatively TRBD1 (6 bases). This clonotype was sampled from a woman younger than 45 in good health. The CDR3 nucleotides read TGTGCCAGCAGTGTGCAGGGGACTGGTAACTATGGCTACACCTTC. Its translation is CASSVQGTGNYGYTF.